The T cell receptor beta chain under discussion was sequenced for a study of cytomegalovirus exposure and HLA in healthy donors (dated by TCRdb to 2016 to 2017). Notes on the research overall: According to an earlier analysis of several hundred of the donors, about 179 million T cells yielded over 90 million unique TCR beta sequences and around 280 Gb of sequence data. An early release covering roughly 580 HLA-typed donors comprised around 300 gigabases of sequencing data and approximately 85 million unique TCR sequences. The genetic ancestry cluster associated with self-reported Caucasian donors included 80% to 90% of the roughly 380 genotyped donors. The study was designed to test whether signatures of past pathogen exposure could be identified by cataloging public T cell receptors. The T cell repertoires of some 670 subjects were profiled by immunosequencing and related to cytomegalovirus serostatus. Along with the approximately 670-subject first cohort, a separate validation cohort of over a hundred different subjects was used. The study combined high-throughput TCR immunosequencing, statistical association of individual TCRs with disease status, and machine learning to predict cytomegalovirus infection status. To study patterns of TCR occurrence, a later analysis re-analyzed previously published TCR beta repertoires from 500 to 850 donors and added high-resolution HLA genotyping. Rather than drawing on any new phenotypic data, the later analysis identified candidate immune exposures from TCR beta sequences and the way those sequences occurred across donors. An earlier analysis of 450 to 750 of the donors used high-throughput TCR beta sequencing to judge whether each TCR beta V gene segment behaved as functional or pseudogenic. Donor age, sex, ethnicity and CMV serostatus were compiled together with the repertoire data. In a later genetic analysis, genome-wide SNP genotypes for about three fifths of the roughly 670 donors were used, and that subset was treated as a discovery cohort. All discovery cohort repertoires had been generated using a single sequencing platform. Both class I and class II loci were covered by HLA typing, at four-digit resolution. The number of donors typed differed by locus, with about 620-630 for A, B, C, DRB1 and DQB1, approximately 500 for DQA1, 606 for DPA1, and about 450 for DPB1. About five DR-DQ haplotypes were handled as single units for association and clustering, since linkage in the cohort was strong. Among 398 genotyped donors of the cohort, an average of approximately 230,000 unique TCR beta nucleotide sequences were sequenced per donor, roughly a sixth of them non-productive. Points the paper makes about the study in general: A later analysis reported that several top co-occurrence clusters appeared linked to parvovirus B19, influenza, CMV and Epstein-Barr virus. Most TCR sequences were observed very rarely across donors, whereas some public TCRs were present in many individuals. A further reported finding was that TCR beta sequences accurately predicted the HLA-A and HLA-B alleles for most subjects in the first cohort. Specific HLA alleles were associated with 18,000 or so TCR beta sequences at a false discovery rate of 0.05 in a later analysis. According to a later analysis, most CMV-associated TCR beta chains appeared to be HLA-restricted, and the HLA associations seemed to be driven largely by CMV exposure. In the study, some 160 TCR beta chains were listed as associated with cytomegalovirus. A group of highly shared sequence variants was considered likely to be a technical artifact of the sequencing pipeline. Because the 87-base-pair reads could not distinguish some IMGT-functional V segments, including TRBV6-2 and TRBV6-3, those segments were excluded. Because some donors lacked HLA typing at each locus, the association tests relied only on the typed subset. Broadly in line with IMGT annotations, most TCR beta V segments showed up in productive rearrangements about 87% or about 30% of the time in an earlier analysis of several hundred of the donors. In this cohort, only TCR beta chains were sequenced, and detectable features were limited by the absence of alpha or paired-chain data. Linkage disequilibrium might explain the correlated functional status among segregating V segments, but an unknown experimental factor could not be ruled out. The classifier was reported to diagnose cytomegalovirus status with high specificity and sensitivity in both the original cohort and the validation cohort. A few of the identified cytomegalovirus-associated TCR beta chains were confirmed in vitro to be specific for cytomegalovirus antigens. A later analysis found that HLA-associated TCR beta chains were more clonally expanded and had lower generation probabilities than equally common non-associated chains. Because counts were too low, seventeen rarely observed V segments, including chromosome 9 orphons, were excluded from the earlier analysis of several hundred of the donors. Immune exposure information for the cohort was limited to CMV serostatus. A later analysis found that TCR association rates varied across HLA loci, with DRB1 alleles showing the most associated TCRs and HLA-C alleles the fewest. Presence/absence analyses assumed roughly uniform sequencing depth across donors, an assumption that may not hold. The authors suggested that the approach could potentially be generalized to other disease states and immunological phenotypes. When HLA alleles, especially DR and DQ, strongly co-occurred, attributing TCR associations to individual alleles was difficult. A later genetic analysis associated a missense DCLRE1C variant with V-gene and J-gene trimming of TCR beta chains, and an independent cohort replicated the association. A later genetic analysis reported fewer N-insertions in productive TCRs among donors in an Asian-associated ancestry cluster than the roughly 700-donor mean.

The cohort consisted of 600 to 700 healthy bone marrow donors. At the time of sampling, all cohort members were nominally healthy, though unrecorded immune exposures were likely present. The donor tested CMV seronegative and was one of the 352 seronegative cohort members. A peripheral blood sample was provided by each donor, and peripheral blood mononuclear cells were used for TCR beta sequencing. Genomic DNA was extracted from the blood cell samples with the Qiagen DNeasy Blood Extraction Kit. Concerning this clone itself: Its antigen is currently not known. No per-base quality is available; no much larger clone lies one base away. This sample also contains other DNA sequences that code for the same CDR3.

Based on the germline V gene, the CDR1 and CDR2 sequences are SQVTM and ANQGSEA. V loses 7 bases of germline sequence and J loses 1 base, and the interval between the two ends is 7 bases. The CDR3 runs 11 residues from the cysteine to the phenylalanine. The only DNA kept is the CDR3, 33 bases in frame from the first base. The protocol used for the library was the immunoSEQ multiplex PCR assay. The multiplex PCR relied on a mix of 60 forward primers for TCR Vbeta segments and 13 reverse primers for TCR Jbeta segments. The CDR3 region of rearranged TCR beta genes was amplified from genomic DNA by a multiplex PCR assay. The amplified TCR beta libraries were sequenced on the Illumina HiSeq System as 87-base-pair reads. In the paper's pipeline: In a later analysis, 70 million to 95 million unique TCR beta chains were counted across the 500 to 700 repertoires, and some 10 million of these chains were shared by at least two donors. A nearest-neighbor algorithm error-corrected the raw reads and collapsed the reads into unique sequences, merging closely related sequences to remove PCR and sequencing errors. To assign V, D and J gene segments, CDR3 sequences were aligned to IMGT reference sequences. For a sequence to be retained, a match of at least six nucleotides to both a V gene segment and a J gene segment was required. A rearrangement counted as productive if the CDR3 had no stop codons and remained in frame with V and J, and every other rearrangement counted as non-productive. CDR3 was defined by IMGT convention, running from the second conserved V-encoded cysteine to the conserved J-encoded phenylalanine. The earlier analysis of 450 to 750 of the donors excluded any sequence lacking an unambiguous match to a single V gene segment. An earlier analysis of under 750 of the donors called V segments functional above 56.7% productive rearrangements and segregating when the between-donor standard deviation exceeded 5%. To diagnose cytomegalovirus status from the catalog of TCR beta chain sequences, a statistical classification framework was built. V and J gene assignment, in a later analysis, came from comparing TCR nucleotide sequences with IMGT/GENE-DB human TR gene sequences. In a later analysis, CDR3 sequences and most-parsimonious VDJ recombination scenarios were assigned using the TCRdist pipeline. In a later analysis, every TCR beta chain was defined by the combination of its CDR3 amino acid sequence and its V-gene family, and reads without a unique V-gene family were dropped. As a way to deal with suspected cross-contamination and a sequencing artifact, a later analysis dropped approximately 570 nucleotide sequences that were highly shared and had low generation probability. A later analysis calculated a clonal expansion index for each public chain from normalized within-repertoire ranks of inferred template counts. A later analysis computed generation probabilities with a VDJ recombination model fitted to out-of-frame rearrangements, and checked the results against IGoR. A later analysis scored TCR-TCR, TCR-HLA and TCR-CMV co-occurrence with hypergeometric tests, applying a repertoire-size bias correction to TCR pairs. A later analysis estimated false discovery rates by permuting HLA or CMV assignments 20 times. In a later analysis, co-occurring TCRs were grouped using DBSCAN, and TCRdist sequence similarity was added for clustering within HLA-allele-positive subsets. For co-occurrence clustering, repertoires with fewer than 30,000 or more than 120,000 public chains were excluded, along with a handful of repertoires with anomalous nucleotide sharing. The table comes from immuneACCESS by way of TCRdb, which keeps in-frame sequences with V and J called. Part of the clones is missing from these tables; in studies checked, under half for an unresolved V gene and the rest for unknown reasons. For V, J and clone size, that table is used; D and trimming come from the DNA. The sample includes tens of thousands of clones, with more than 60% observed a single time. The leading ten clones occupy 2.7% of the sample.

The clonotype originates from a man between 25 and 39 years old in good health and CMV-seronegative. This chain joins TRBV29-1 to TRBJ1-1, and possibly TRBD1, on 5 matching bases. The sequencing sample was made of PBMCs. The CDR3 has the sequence CSATGNTEAFF. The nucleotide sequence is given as TGCAGCGCAACAGGGAACACTGAAGCTTTCTTT.